The 31 T cell receptor beta chains given below trace back to one sample, sequenced in a study of T cells in Graves' hyperthyroidism and ophthalmopathy. RNA transcripts provided the source from which TCR beta CDR3 regions were amplified. The TCR CDR3 first-round RT-PCR relied on the HTBI primer set. TCRdb itself ran the multiplex PCR reads through MiXCR, one entry per CDR3 protein. The sample lists about 520,000 distinct CDR3 sequences, less than 25% occurring once. Input material: blood. The receptors were gathered from a man aged 18 to 30 with Graves' hyperthyroidism.

The CDR3, as DNA: TGTGCCTGGAGTTCCAAGGGGAATCAGCCCCAGCATTTT. It encodes CAWSSKGNQPQHF. The chain carries TRBV30 and TRBJ1-5; D possibly corresponds to TRBD1 (5 bases). CDR1 and CDR2 from the germline V gene are GTSNPN and SVGIG (reference sequence). The V end lost 2 bases, the J end lost 4 bases, and 9 bases lay between the germline ends. The CDR3 runs 13 residues.

This clonotype was counted a few times. Germline is not matched at one junction end, which may reflect a read error. The rearrangement joins TRBV20-1 to TRBJ2-5; D assignment may be TRBD1 or TRBD2 (5 bases each). The CDR3 covers 16 residues. Per the germline V gene, CDR1 is DFQATT and CDR2 is SNEGSKA (reference sequence). In nucleotides, the CDR3 is TGCAGTGCCAGAGAGGGGCTGGGGTTGGTGGGAGAGACCCAGTACTTC. It is translated as CSAREGLGLVGETQYF.

This clonotype appeared many times. This chain joins TRBV6-1 and TRBJ1-1; 9 nucleotides match TRBD1. Germline CDR1 reads MNHNS; CDR2 reads SASEGT. The CDR3 length is 14 residues. The V gene end was trimmed by 6 bases and the J gene end by 5 bases; junction bases not matched to a gene: 7. CDR3 sequence reads: CASSGGQGGTEAFF. DNA for the CDR3: TGTGCCAGCAGCGGGGGACAGGGAGGGACTGAAGCTTTCTTT.

In this sample, this clonotype turned up many times. The V and J genes are TRBV12-3 or TRBV12-4 and TRBJ1-3; possibly TRBD1 for D (6 bases). V lost 7 bases and J lost 4, with 14 bases in between. This CDR3 is 14 amino acids long. The CDR3 is CASKSRGEGNTIYF. CDR3 bases: TGTGCCAGCAAGAGCAGGGGCGAGGGAAACACCATATATTTT.

In this sample, this clonotype turned up many times. V and J are TRBV12-3 or TRBV12-4 and TRBJ2-7; D might be TRBD1 (6 bases). The CDR3 spans 13 residues. V lost 6 bases and J lost 4, with 13 bases in between. This CDR3 is CASRGGQIYEQYF. For the CDR3, the DNA is TGTGCCAGCAGAGGTGGACAGATATACGAGCAGTACTTC.

This chain joins TRBV24-1 and TRBJ1-2, with D possibly matching TRBD1 (6 bases). Germline V CDR1 and CDR2: KGHDR, SFDVKD. This CDR3 is 13 amino acids long. Trimming took 7 bases from V and 6 from J, leaving 14 bases between them. The CDR3 DNA is TGTGCCACCAGGGGTTACAGGGACGATGGCTACACCTTC. Translated, it gives CATRGYRDDGYTF.

Concerning this clonotype itself: A much bigger clone sits one base away, suggesting this may be a read error. The rearrangement joins TRBV10-3 to TRBJ2-2; D unresolved. Germline values: CDR1 ENHRY, CDR2 SYGVKD. This CDR3 contains 13 residues. Trimming removed 7 bases at V and 5 bases at J, with 11 bases between. The chain's CDR3 is CAIKVDWTGELFF. The CDR3 DNA reads as TGTGCCATCAAAGTGGATTGGACCGGGGAGCTGTTTTTT.

The chain is built from TRBV11-3 and TRBJ2-7; weak D call: TRBD2 (5 bases). The germline V gene has CDR1 SGHNT and CDR2 YENEEA. CDR3 length equals 16 residues. Trimming stripped 5 bases from V and 2 bases from J, with 19 bases between. The CDR3 nucleotides read TGTGCCAGCAGCCCCCCTGGTCTCCGAGGGACCTACGAGCAGTACTTC. Protein sequence: CASSPPGLRGTYEQYF.

Ten or more counts support this clonotype. This sequence joins TRBV28 and TRBJ1-1, with D tentatively TRBD1 (5 bases). Trimming removed 3 bases at V and 10 bases at J, with 15 bases between. The CDR3 loop spans 13 amino acids. Per germline, CDR1 MDHEN and CDR2 SYDVKM. CDR3 in amino acids: CASSLPSGEGAFF. CDR3 DNA: TGTGCCAGCAGTTTGCCCTCGGGGGAGGGAGCTTTCTTT.

This clonotype appeared a few times. The V gene is TRBV14, the J gene TRBJ1-3, with unresolved D. Trimming took off 1 base at V and 2 bases at J, with 9 bases between the two ends. The CDR3 contains 15 residues. Looked up from germline, CDR1 is SGHDN and CDR2 is FVKESK. The CDR3 reads CASSQGRRTGNTIYF. The CDR3 DNA sequence: TGTGCCAGCAGCCAAGGTAGAAGGACTGGAAACACCATATATTTT.

This clonotype occurred many times. This chain connects TRBV2 to TRBJ2-7, with D tentatively TRBD1 or TRBD2 (5 bases each). The V gene lost 3 bases and the J gene lost 4 bases, with 13 bases spanning the gap. The germline gives CDR1 SNHLY, CDR2 FYNNEI. The CDR3 is 14 amino acids. CDR3 residues: CASSEGTSFYEQYF. The CDR3 DNA reads TGTGCCAGCAGTGAGGGGACCTCCTTTTACGAGCAGTACTTC.

This clonotype was recorded at least ten times. This sequence joins TRBV2 and TRBJ2-2; D may be TRBD1 (5 bases). This CDR3 has 15 residues. Trimming pared 10 bases from V and 2 bases from J, leaving 17 bases between. Germline V lookup: CDR1 SNHLY, CDR2 FYNNEI. The chain's CDR3 is CATQGAGSNTGELFF. The CDR3 DNA reads TGTGCCACACAAGGGGCAGGGTCAAACACCGGGGAGCTGTTTTTT. The full variable domain, with the rest looked up from reference TRBV2 and TRBJ2-2, is EPEVTQTPSHQVTQMGQEVILRCVPISNHLYFYWYRQILGQKVEFLVSFYNNEISEKSEIFDDQFSVERPDGSNFTLKIRSTKLEDSAMYFCATQGAGSNTGELFFGEGSRLTVL.

This clonotype was picked up many times. The V and J genes are TRBV2 and TRBJ1-2; TRBD1 aligns across 7 bases. The germline gives CDR1 SNHLY, CDR2 FYNNEI. V was pared by 6 bases and J by 8 bases, with 9 bases of the junction left unmatched. This CDR3 comprises 13 residues. CDR3 sequence reads: CASRNDRARGYTF. In DNA form, the CDR3 reads TGTGCCAGCAGGAACGACAGGGCTCGCGGCTACACCTTC.

The chain joins TRBV6-2 or TRBV6-3 to TRBJ1-1; a possible D gene is TRBD1 (6 bases). V lost 7 bases to trimming and J lost 0 bases, with 18 bases between them. This CDR3 is 16 amino acids long. CDR1 is MNHEY, CDR2 SVGEGT, per germline. The CDR3 DNA follows: TGTGCCAGCACCGATTCCGGGGGCCGCCTGAACACTGAAGCTTTCTTT. Translated: CASTDSGGRLNTEAFF.

The chain couples TRBV2 to TRBJ2-7; D is ambiguous. The V gene's germline CDR1 is SNHLY and CDR2 FYNNEI. This CDR3 spans 11 amino acids. The V and J ends lost 4 bases and 5 bases respectively, with 6 bases between them. The CDR3 sequence is CASSGWDEQYF. The CDR3 DNA sequence: TGTGCCAGCAGTGGATGGGACGAGCAGTACTTC.

The table lists this clonotype with many counts. Mismatch with germline at one junction end may stem from a read error. The chain joins TRBV12-3 or TRBV12-4 to TRBJ2-7; 7 bases are a match to TRBD1. CDR3 length: 13 amino acids. CDR3 sequence reads: CASSLGGRYEQYF. Written as DNA, the CDR3 is TGTGCCAGCAGCTTAGGGGGCCGCTACGAGCAGTACTTC.

At least ten counts were recorded for this clonotype. The chain has TRBV20-1 and TRBJ2-2; D call uncertain. There are 10 residues in the CDR3. V lost 0 bases and J 7 bases, leaving 0 bases between the germline ends. Germline CDR1 is DFQATT and CDR2 is SNEGSKA (reference sequence). The CDR3, as DNA: TGCAGTGCTAGAGACGGGGAGCTGTTTTTT. The encoded protein is CSARDGELFF.

Worth noting for this clonotype: A read error may explain this, as a much larger clone is one base away. Given the absence of the conserved phenylalanine or tryptophan at the CDR3 end, a read error is likely. The V and J genes are TRBV6-5 and TRBJ2-7; 7 bases are a match to TRBD1. The CDR3 is 15 residues long. With V trimmed by 4 bases and J by 0 bases, 6 bases remained unmatched. The V gene's germline CDR1 is MNHEY and CDR2 SVGAGI. CDR3 protein: CASSFDRDSSYEQYY. CDR3 nucleotides: TGTGCCAGCAGTTTCGACCGGGACAGCTCCTACGAGCAGTACTAC.

This clonotype has a single count. This chain uses TRBV12-3 or TRBV12-4 with TRBJ2-6; D remains unclear. Between the trimmed V and J ends, which lost 1 base and 4 bases, there was a span of 8 bases. This CDR3 comprises 15 residues. The CDR3 loop is CASSLGGHGANVLTF. The CDR3 DNA is TGTGCCAGCAGTTTAGGGGGTCACGGGGCCAACGTCCTGACTTTC.

The V call is TRBV7-8, the J call TRBJ2-5; D ambiguous. CDR3 length equals 13 residues. V lost 0 bases to trimming and J lost 5 bases, with 7 bases between them. Germline CDR1 is SGHVS and CDR2 is FQNEAQ. The CDR3 protein is CASSLAHVETQYF. CDR3 sequence (DNA): TGTGCCAGCAGCTTAGCTCATGTCGAGACCCAGTACTTC.

This clonotype was detected ten times or more. V is TRBV6-1 and J is TRBJ1-1, with 7 bases identical to TRBD1. CDR1 is MNHNS, CDR2 SASEGT, per germline. V dropped 7 bases and J dropped 4; count of bases not matched to a gene: 6. The CDR3 is made up of 13 amino acids. The CDR3 bases are TGTGCCAGCAACGCCGCAGGGGGCACTGAAGCTTTCTTT. Translating it yields CASNAAGGTEAFF.

The rearrangement joins TRBV20-1 to TRBJ1-5; a weak D match, TRBD1 (6 bases). CDR1 and CDR2 (germline): DFQATT, SNEGSKA (reference sequence). Trimming stripped 8 bases from V and 5 bases from J, with 19 bases between. CDR3 length: 14 amino acids. CDR3 sequence reads: CSTEDPQGHQPQHF. DNA of the CDR3: TGCAGTACTGAAGACCCGCAGGGGCATCAGCCCCAGCATTTT.

This clonotype was picked up many times. This chain joins TRBV20-1 and TRBJ2-5; 8 nucleotides line up with TRBD2. This CDR3 has 17 amino acids. The V segment lost 5 bases and the J segment 0 bases; nucleotides outside the gene matches: 14. The germline V gene has CDR1 DFQATT and CDR2 SNEGSKA (reference sequence). This CDR3 is CSAGSGGPAPYQETQYF. CDR3 bases: TGCAGTGCTGGGAGCGGGGGCCCTGCCCCGTACCAAGAGACCCAGTACTTC.

This chain uses TRBV11-2 with TRBJ2-5, with TRBD2 matching over 10 bases. CDR3 size: 14 residues. Germline V lookup: CDR1 SGHAT, CDR2 FQNNGV. V lost 2 bases to trimming and J lost 7 bases; unmatched junction nucleotides: 4. CDR3 region: CASSLTSGDVTQYF. The CDR3 DNA reads as TGTGCCAGCAGCTTAACTAGCGGGGATGTGACCCAGTACTTC. The full variable domain, in which reference TRBV11-2 and TRBJ2-5 provide the parts outside the CDR3, is EAGVAQSPRYKIIEKRQSVAFWCNPISGHATLYWYQQILGQGPKLLIQFQNNGVVDDSQLPKDRFSAERLKGVDSTLKIQPAKLEDSAVYLCASSLTSGDVTQYFGPGTRLLVL.

This clonotype was recorded at least ten times. This may be a read error, as it is one base from a much larger clone. The V gene is TRBV6-5, the J gene TRBJ1-1, with D perhaps matching TRBD1 (5 bases). The CDR3 loop spans 14 amino acids. Germline V lookup: CDR1 MNHEY, CDR2 SVGAGI. The CDR3 here is CAGSYLGENTEAFF. CDR3 in DNA: TGTGCCGGCAGTTATCTGGGGGAGAACACTGAAGCTTTCTTT.

This clonotype was seen many times. The chain recombines TRBV10-1 with TRBJ2-7, with 7 positions matching TRBD2. This CDR3 comprises 20 residues. V trimming: 1 base; J trimming: 2 bases; junction bases outside the gene matches: 20. Germline V lookup: CDR1 WNHNN, CDR2 SYGVQD (reference sequence). The CDR3 loop reads CASSELAPSGASSVTYEQYF. As DNA, the CDR3 is TGCGCCAGCAGTGAGTTAGCACCAAGCGGGGCCAGCTCCGTTACCTACGAGCAGTACTTC.

This clonotype was recorded at least ten times. CDR3: CASSLGSSDTQYF. The CDR3, as DNA: TGTGCCAGCAGCTTGGGCAGTTCAGATACGCAGTATTTT. V is TRBV11-2 and J is TRBJ2-3; D unresolved. CDR3 length: 13 amino acids. With 3 bases removed from V and 4 bases from J, the gap between germline ends came to 8 bases. Per the germline V gene, CDR1 is SGHAT and CDR2 is FQNNGV.

This clonotype came up many times. The V and J genes are TRBV19 and TRBJ1-2; D is undetermined. Trimming left V 9 bases short and J 6 bases short, with 17 bases between. Germline V gene data show CDR1 as LNHDA and CDR2 as SQIVND (reference sequence). The CDR3 sequence is 13 residues long. The CDR3 DNA reads TGTGCCAGCTTCACAACACCTGGCCATGGCTACACCTTC. Translation: CASFTTPGHGYTF.

Regarding this clonotype: The missing conserved phenylalanine or tryptophan at the end of this CDR3 makes a read error likely. The V and J genes are TRBV6-2 or TRBV6-3 and TRBJ2-2, with 9 bases matching TRBD2. This CDR3 spans 15 amino acids. The V gene's germline CDR1 is MNHEY and CDR2 SVGEGT. Trimming cost V 2 bases and J 6 bases; bases outside gene matches: 4. CDR3 residues: CASSYRLAGPGELFL. As DNA, the CDR3 is TGTGCCAGCAGTTACCGCCTAGCGGGACCCGGGGAGCTGTTTTTG.

The chain recombines TRBV11-3 with TRBJ2-3; D unclear. This CDR3 spans 14 amino acids. Germline-derived CDR1 and CDR2 are SGHNT and YENEEA. V dropped 0 bases and J dropped 2 bases, with 6 bases sitting between them. The CDR3 is CASSLDRITDTQYF. The CDR3 DNA is TGTGCCAGCAGCTTAGATCGGATCACAGATACGCAGTATTTT.

This chain connects TRBV7-2 to TRBJ1-1; D unresolved. V shed 2 bases and J shed 1 base, with 8 bases lying between them. The CDR3 has 14 residues. Per the germline V gene, CDR1 is SGHTA and CDR2 is FQGNSA. As DNA, the CDR3 is TGTGCCAGCAGCTTAATCTTGGGGAACACTGAAGCTTTCTTT. Protein product: CASSLILGNTEAFF.